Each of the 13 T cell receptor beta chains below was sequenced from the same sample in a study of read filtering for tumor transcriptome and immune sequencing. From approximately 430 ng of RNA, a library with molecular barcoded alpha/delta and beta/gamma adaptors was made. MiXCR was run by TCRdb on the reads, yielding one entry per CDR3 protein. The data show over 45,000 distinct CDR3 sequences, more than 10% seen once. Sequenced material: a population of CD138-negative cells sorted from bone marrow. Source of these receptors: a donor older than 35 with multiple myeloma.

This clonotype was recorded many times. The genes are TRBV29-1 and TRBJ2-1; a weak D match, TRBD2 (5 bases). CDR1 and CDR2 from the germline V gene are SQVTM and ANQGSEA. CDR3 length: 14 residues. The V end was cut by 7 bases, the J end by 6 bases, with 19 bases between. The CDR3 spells CSAITPGIGNEQFF. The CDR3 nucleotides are TGCAGCGCAATTACTCCGGGGATAGGCAATGAGCAGTTCTTC.

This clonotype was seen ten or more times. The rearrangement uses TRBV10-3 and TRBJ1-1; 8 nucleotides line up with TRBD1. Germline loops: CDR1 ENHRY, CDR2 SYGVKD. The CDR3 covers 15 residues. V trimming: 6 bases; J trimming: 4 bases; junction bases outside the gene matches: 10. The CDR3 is CAIRDQGARGTEAFF. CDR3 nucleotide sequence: TGTGCCATCAGGGATCAGGGGGCTCGGGGCACTGAAGCTTTCTTT.

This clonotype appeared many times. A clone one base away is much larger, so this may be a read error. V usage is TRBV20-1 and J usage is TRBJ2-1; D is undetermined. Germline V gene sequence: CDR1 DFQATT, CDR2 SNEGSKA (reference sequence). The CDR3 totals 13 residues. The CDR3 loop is CSARAKFNNGQFF. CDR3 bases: TGCAGTGCTAGGGCTAAGTTTAACAATGGGCAGTTCTTC.

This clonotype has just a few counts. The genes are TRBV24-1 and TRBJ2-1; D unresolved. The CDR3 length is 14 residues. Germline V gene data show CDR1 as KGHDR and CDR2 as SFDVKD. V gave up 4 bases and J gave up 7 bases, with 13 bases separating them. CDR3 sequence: CATSDWAVGNEQFF. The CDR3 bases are TGTGCCACCAGTGACTGGGCCGTGGGGAATGAGCAGTTCTTC.

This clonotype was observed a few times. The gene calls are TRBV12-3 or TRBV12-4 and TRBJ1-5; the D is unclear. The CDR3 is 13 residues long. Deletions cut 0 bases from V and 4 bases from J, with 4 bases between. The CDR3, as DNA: TGTGCCAGCAGTTTAGCCGCGAATCAGCCCCAGCATTTT. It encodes CASSLAANQPQHF.

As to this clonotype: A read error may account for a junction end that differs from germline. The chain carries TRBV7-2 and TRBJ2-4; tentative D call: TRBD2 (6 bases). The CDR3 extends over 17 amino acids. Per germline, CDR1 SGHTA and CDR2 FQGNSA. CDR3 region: CASILALRGKSPNNQYF. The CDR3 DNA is TGTGCCAGCATCTTAGCGCTCCGGGGGAAAAGTCCAAACAATCAGTACTTC.

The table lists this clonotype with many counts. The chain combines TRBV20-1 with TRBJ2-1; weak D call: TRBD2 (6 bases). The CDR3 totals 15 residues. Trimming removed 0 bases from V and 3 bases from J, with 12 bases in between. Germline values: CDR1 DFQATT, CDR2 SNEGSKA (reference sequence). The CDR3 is CSARDGASDYNEQFF. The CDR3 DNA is TGCAGTGCTAGAGATGGGGCTAGCGACTACAATGAGCAGTTCTTC.

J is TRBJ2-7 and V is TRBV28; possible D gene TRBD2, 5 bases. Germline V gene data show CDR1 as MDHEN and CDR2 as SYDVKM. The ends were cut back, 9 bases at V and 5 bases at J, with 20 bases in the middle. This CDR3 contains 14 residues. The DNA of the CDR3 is TGTGCCAGTAGTGAAGCCGGGATTTCCCACGAGCAGTACTTC. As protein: CASSEAGISHEQYF.

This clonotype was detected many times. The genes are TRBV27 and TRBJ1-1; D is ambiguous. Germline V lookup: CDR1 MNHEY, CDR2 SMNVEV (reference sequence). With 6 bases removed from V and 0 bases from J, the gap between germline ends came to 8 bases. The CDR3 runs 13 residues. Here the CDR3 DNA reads TGTGCCAGCAGCTCACGGATGAACACTGAAGCTTTCTTT. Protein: CASSSRMNTEAFF.

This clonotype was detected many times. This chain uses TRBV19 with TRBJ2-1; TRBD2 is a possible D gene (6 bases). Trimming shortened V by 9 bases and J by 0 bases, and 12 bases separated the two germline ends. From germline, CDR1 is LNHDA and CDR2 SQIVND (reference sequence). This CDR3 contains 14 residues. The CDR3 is CASKERASYNEQFF. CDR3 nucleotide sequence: TGTGCCAGCAAGGAGCGGGCCTCCTACAATGAGCAGTTCTTC.

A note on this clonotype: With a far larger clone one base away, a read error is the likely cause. The CDR3 here is CASSSSLGGTEQYF. In DNA form, the CDR3 reads TGTGCCAGCAGTTCCTCCCTGGGGGGCACCGAGCAGTACTTC. V usage is TRBV6-6 and J usage is TRBJ2-7; D may match TRBD1 or TRBD2 (6 bases each). This CDR3 comprises 14 residues. The germline gives CDR1 MNHNY, CDR2 SVGAGI (reference sequence). V lost 4 bases, J lost 6 bases, and 16 bases lay in between.

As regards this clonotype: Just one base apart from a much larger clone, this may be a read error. The CDR3 coding sequence is TGCGGTGCAAAGGGACAGGGGGCGGGAATAGCTTTCTTT. It is translated as CGAKGQGAGIAFF. This chain connects TRBV20-1 to TRBJ1-1; 12 bases are a match to TRBD1. The germline V gene encodes CDR1 DFQATT and CDR2 SNEGSKA (reference sequence). The CDR3 is 13 residues long.

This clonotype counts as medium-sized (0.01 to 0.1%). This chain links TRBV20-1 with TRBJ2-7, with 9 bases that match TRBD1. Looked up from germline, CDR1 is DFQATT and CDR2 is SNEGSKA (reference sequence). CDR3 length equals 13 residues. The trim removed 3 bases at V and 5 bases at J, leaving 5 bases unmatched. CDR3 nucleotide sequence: TGCAGTGCTAGGGGACAGGGAGGCCACGAGCAGTACTTC. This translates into CSARGQGGHEQYF.